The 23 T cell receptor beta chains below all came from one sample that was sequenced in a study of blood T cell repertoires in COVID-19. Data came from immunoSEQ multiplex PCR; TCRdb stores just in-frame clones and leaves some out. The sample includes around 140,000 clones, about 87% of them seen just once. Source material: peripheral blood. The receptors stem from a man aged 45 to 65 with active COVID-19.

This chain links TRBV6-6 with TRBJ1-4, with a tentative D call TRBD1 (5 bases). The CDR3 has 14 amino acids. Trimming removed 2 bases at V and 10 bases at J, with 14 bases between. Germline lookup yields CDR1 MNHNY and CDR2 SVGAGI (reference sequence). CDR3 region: CASSYDRPQGKLFF. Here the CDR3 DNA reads TGTGCCAGCAGTTACGACAGACCTCAAGGAAAACTGTTTTTT.

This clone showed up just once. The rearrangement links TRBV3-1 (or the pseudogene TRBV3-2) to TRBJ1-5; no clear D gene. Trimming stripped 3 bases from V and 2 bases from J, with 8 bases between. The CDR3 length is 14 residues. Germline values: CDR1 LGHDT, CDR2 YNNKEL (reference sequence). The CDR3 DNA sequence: TGTGCCAGCAGCCAGGCGGTGGGCAATCAGCCCCAGCATTTT. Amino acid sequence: CASSQAVGNQPQHF.

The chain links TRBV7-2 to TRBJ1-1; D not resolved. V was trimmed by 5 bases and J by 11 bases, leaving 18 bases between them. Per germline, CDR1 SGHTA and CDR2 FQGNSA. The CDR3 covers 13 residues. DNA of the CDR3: TGTGCCAGCAGCCTCCCTTCATGGAGGATGGCTTTCTTT. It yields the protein CASSLPSWRMAFF.

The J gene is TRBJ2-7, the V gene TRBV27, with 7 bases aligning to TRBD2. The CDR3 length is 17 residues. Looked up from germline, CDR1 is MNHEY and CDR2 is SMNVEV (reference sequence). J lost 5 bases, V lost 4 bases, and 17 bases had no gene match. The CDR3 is CASSSPLNRGVFNEQYF. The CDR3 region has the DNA TGTGCCAGCAGTTCACCTCTTAATCGGGGGGTTTTTAACGAGCAGTACTTC.

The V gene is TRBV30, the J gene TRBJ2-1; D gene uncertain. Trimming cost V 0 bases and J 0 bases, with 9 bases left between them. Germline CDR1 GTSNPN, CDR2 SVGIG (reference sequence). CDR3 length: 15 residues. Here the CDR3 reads CAWSVSGTSYNEQFF. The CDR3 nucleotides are TGTGCCTGGAGTGTATCAGGAACCTCCTACAATGAGCAGTTCTTC.

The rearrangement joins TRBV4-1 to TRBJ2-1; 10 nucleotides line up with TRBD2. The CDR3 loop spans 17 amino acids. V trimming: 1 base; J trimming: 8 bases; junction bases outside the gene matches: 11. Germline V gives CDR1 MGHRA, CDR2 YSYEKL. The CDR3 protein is CASSQVKAGGLGDEQFF. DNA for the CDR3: TGCGCCAGCAGCCAAGTGAAAGCGGGGGGGCTCGGCGATGAGCAGTTCTTC.

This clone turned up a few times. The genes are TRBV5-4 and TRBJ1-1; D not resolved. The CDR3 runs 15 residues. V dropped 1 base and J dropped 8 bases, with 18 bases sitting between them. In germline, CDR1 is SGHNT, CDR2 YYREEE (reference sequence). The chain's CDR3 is CASSLFSRRGEEAFF. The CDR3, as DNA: TGTGCCAGCAGCTTGTTTTCTCGCCGAGGCGAGGAAGCTTTCTTT.

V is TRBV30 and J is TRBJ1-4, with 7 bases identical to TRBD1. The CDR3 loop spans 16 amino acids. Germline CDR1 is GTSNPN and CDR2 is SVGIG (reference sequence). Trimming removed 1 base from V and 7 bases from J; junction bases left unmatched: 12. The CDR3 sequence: CAWSASRQGGGEKLFF. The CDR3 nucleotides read TGTGCCTGGAGTGCCAGCCGACAGGGCGGCGGTGAAAAACTGTTTTTT.

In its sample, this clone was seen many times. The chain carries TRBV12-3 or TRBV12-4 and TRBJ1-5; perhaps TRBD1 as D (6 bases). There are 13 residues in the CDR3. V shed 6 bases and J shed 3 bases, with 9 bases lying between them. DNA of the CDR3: TGTGCCAGCAGCCACAGGGACAATCAGCCCCAGCATTTT. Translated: CASSHRDNQPQHF.

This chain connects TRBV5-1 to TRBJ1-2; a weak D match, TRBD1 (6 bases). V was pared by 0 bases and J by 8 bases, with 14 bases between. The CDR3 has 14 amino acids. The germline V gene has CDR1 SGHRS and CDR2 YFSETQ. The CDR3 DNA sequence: TGCGCCAGCAGCTTGGAACAGGGAACTGGAGGCTACACCTTC. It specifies CASSLEQGTGGYTF.

This CDR3 reads CASSQRLAGGGTDTQYF. Here the CDR3 DNA reads TGTGCCAGCAGCCAACGACTAGCGGGGGGGGGAACAGATACGCAGTATTTT. V and J are TRBV3-1 (or the pseudogene TRBV3-2) and TRBJ2-3; TRBD2 agrees at 14 bases. Germline CDR1 is LGHDT and CDR2 is YNNKEL (reference sequence). The CDR3 is made up of 17 amino acids. J gave up 3 bases and V 2 bases, and 4 bases lay outside the gene matches.

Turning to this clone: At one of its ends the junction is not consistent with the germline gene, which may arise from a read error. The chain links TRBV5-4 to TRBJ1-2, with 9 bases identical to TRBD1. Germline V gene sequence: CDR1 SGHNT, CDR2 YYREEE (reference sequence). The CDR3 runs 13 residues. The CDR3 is CASGLQGARGYTF. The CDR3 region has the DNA TGTGCCAGCGGCTTACAGGGGGCGCGGGGCTACACCTTC.

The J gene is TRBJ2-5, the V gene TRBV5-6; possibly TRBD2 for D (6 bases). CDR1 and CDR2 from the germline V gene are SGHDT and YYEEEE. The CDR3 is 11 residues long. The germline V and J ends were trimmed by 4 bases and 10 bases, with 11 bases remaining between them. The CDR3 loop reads CASSRGIGQYF. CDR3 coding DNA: TGTGCCAGCAGCCGCGGGATAGGCCAGTACTTC.

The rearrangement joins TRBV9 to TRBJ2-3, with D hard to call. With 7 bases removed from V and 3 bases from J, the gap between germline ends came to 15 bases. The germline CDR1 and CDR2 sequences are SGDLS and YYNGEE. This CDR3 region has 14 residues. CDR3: CASSELAGTDTQYF. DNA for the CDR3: TGTGCCAGCTCCGAGCTGGCCGGGACAGATACGCAGTATTTT.

In nucleotides, the CDR3 is TGTGCCAGCAGCTCAATCGACAGGGGAGATGGCTACACCTTC. Translated, it gives CASSSIDRGDGYTF. The rearrangement uses TRBV7-9 and TRBJ1-2; the match to TRBD1 covers 8 bases. After removal of 4 bases from V and 6 bases from J, the junction contained 7 bases not matched to a gene. Germline V gene sequence: CDR1 SEHNR, CDR2 FQNEAQ (reference sequence). The CDR3 runs 14 residues.

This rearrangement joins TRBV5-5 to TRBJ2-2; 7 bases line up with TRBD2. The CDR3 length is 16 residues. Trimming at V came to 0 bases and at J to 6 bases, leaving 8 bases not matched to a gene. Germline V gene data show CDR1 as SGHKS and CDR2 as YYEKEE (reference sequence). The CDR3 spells CASSLEPGGRAGELFF. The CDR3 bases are TGTGCCAGCAGCTTGGAACCTGGGGGGAGGGCCGGGGAGCTGTTTTTT.

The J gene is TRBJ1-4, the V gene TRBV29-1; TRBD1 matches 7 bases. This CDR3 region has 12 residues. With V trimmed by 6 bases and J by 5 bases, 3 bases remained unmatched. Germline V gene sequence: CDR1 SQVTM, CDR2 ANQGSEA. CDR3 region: CSVTGSNEKLFF. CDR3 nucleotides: TGCAGCGTGACAGGGTCGAATGAAAAACTGTTTTTT.

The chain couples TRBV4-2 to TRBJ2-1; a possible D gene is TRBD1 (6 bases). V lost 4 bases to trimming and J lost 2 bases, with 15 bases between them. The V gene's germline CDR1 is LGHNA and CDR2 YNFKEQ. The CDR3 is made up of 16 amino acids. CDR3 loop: CASSLEAGVTYNEQFF. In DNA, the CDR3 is TGTGCCAGCAGCCTTGAAGCAGGGGTCACCTACAATGAGCAGTTCTTC.

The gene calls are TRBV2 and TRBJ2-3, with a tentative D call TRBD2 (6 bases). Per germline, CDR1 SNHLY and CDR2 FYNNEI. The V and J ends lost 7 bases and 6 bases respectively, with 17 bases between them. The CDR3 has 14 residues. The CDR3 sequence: CASKAGLITDTQYF. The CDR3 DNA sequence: TGTGCCAGCAAGGCGGGATTAATCACGGATACGCAGTATTTT.

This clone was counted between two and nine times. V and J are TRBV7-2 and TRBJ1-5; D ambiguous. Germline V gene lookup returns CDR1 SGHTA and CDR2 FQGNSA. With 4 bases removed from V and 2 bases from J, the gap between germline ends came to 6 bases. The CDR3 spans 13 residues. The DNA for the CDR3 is TGTGCCAGCAGCTCCCGCGGCAATCAGCCCCAGCATTTT. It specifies CASSSRGNQPQHF.

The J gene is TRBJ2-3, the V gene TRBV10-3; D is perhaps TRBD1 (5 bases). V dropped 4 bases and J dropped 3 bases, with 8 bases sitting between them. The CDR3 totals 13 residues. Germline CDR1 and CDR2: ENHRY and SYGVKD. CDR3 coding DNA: TGTGCCATCAGTGGCAGGGAAACAGATACGCAGTATTTT. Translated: CAISGRETDTQYF.

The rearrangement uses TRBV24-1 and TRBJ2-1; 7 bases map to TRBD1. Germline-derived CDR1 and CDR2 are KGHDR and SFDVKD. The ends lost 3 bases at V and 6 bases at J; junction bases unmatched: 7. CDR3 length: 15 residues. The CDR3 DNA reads TGTGCCACCAGTGATCCGACAGGGCGAAGCAATGAGCAGTTCTTC. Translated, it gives CATSDPTGRSNEQFF.

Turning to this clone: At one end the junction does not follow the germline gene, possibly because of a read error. The CDR3 sequence is CASSPLGTVYGNTIYF. CDR3 sequence (DNA): TGTGCCAGCTCCCCACTTGGGACAGTTTACGGAAACACCATATATTTT. This rearrangement joins TRBV18 to TRBJ1-3, with TRBD1 identical over 7 bases. CDR3 length: 16 residues. Per germline, CDR1 KGHSH and CDR2 LQKENI. Using reference TRBV18 and TRBJ1-3 for the parts outside the CDR3, the full variable domain is NAGVMQNPRHLVRRRGQEARLRCSPMKGHSHVYWYRQLPEEGLKFMVYLQKENIIDESGMPKERFSAEFPKEGPSILRIQQVVRGDSAAYFCASSPLGTVYGNTIYFGEGSWLTVV.